Included here is one TCR beta chain sequence, with context. Antigen unknown. Before any sequencing was done, the ViraFEST assay used viral peptide pools to expand antigen-specific CD4+ T cells. At the end of about ten days of culture, CD4+ T cells were isolated. None of these healthy vaccinees had been infected with SARS-CoV-2 before vaccination. Each culture well received roughly 1.8 million PBMC. These cells were then cultured in IMDM with 9.5 to 10 IU/ml IL-2 and roughly 10 ug/ml peptides. Per germline, CDR1 KGHSH and CDR2 LQKENI. V lost 0 bases and J lost 4, with 6 bases in between. The CDR3 spans 13 residues. Repertoires were generated with immunoSEQ multiplex PCR, while TCRdb's copy carries only in-frame clones and drops some. The table shows 25,000 or so clones, with roughly four fifths occurring only once. This entry comes from a study of vaccination effects on CD4 cells after COVID-19. Study overall: Subjects were given two BNT162b2 or mRNA-1273 vaccine doses. Study findings and constraints: Small numbers of convalescent patients limited the study. It also lacked early post-infection timepoints. Marked clonal contraction was seen in infection- and vaccine-induced clones late after vaccination.

The chain combines TRBV18 with TRBJ1-1; D might be TRBD1 (5 bases). The receptor was isolated from a human donor who received a COVID-19 vaccine. The input for sequencing was CD4+ T cells from PBMCs cultured with SARS-CoV-2 spike peptides, taken before COVID-19 vaccination. The CDR3 here is CASSPPGGTEAFF. DNA of the CDR3: TGTGCCAGCTCACCACCGGGGGGCACTGAAGCTTTCTTT.